The rows below give T cell receptor beta chains drawn from one sample of a study of cytomegalovirus exposure and HLA in healthy donors. Libraries were prepared by immunoSEQ multiplex PCR; TCRdb keeps only in-frame clonotypes and omits some of them. Of 72,000 or so clones listed, less than 70% are singletons. Material: PBMCs. These receptor sequences come from a woman aged 45-65 years in good health and CMV-seronegative. CDR3s include the opening cysteine and the closing phenylalanine or tryptophan. D genes are given only for firm matches. Rows may omit the clone size; those that give it use once, few, many or a size class.

>TRBV5-1|TRBD2|TRBJ2-3|-
CASRGLASTDTQYF
TGCGCCAGCAGGGGACTAGCGAGTACAGATACGCAGTATTTT
>TRBV2|TRBD1|TRBJ2-7|-
CASNLDRDSYEQYF
TGTGCCAGCAATCTGGACAGGGACTCCTACGAGCAGTACTTC
>TRBV5-4|TRBD1|TRBJ2-7|-
CASSGAGTGGGSYEQYF
TGTGCCAGCAGCGGAGCCGGGACAGGGGGCGGCTCCTACGAGCAGTACTTC
>TRBV5-4|-|TRBJ2-5|few
CASSLYVGKEAQYF
TGTGCCAGCAGCTTGTATGTGGGCAAGGAGGCCCAGTACTTC
>TRBV2|-|TRBJ1-2|few
CASSQDSNYGYTF
TGTGCCAGCAGTCAGGATTCTAACTATGGCTACACCTTC
>TRBV6-5|TRBD1|TRBJ1-2|once
CASSYSRTGGGYGYTF
TGTGCCAGCAGTTACTCCCGGACAGGGGGTGGCTATGGCTACACCTTC
>TRBV30|TRBD2|TRBJ2-1|once
CAWSGGSGLAVYNEQFF
TGTGCCTGGAGTGGGGGTTCCGGACTAGCGGTCTACAATGAGCAGTTCTTC
>TRBV7-2|-|TRBJ1-1|-
CASSSLGGSTEAFF
TGTGCCAGCAGCTCGCTCGGAGGGAGCACTGAAGCTTTCTTT
>TRBV7-2|-|TRBJ2-3|-
CASAGRRSSTDTQYF
TGTGCCAGCGCGGGGCGGCGCTCTAGCACAGATACGCAGTATTTT
>TRBV29-1|-|TRBJ2-3|-
CSVERGFTTDTQYF
TGCAGCGTTGAAAGGGGGTTCACGACAGATACGCAGTATTTT
>TRBV25-1|-|TRBJ1-2|once
CASSEWATGLFSGYTF
TGTGCCAGCAGTGAATGGGCGACAGGCCTTTTTTCCGGCTACACCTTC
>TRBV10-3|-|TRBJ2-7|-
CAIREGGMDEQYF
TGTGCCATCAGAGAAGGGGGAATGGACGAGCAGTACTTC
>TRBV5-6|TRBD1|TRBJ1-2|once
CASSGRDRDQDGYTF
TGTGCCAGCAGCGGCCGGGACAGGGATCAAGATGGCTACACCTTC
>TRBV28|TRBD1|TRBJ1-2|-
CASSHTDRETGYTF
TGTGCCAGCAGCCACACCGACAGGGAGACTGGCTACACCTTC
>TRBV6-6|-|TRBJ1-2|-
CASSYTTENYGYTF
TGTGCCAGCAGTTACACTACCGAGAACTATGGCTACACCTTC
>TRBV9|TRBD2|TRBJ2-1|-
CAISGGISGRPGNNEQFF
TGTGCCATCAGCGGGGGGATTAGCGGGAGGCCGGGGAACAATGAGCAGTTCTTC
>TRBV7-2|TRBD1|TRBJ1-1|few
CASSRQGNTEAFF
TGTGCCAGCAGCCGACAGGGGAACACTGAAGCTTTCTTT
>TRBV18|-|TRBJ1-1|few
CASSPAMNTEAFF
TGTGCCAGCTCACCCGCTATGAACACTGAAGCTTTCTTT
>TRBV18|-|TRBJ2-6|-
CASSPPVFGAGANVLTF
TGTGCCAGCTCACCACCGGTCTTCGGGGCTGGGGCCAACGTCCTGACTTTC
>TRBV19|-|TRBJ1-4|-
CASRSQLNEKLFF
TGTGCCAGTAGATCACAGCTTAATGAAAAACTGTTTTTT
>TRBV6-5|-|TRBJ1-4|few
CASSYSQWEKLFF
TGTGCCAGCAGTTACTCACAGTGGGAAAAACTGTTTTTT
>TRBV5-4|-|TRBJ2-7|few
CASSFGSYEQYF
TGTGCCAGCAGCTTCGGGTCCTACGAGCAGTACTTC
>TRBV30|-|TRBJ1-2|-
CAWSPGYGYTF
TGTGCCTGGAGTCCAGGGTATGGCTACACCTTC
>TRBV7-7|-|TRBJ2-7|-
CASSLEQYF
TGTGCCTCTTCGTTAGAGCAGTACTTC
>TRBV7-2|-|TRBJ2-5|few
CASSLGRGLSQETQYF
TGTGCCAGCAGCTTAGGTAGGGGCCTGAGCCAAGAGACCCAGTACTTC
>TRBV11-1|-|TRBJ2-7|-
CASSPTGRYEQYF
TGTGCCAGCAGCCCGACAGGTCGCTACGAGCAGTACTTC
>TRBV4-1|-|TRBJ2-3|-
CASSHPGAGHTDTQYF
TGCGCCAGCAGCCATCCCGGGGCGGGGCACACAGATACGCAGTATTTT
>TRBV23-1|-|TRBJ2-5|few
CAQRRVPETQYF
TGCGCCCAAAGGAGAGTCCCAGAGACCCAGTACTTC
>TRBV5-8|TRBD1|TRBJ2-1|-
CASSLLTGVSEQFF
TGTGCCAGCAGCCTACTAACAGGGGTCAGCGAGCAGTTCTTC
>TRBV7-8|-|TRBJ1-1|-
CASSKTGQNTEAFF
TGTGCCAGCAGCAAAACAGGGCAAAACACTGAAGCTTTCTTT
>TRBV4-1|TRBD2|TRBJ2-3|-
CASSQDTGRATDTQYF
TGCGCCAGCAGCCAAGATACCGGGAGGGCCACAGATACGCAGTATTTT
>TRBV7-3|TRBD2|TRBJ2-1|few
CASSLSGRSNNEQFF
TGTGCCAGCAGCTTAAGCGGGAGATCTAACAATGAGCAGTTCTTC
>TRBV11-2|TRBD1|TRBJ1-2|-
CASSLQGAPDGYTF
TGTGCCAGCAGCTTACAGGGGGCGCCGGATGGCTACACCTTC
>TRBV28|TRBD1|TRBJ2-7|-
CASSWTGKYEQYF
TGTGCCAGCAGTTGGACAGGGAAGTACGAGCAGTACTTC
>TRBV15|-|TRBJ1-4|-
CATKRGGEGEKLFF
TGTGCCACCAAGCGGGGAGGGGAGGGTGAAAAACTGTTTTTT
>TRBV4-3|-|TRBJ1-2|-
CASSQDSNGNYGYTF
TGCGCCAGCAGCCAAGATAGTAACGGTAACTATGGCTACACCTTC
>TRBV30|TRBD1|TRBJ1-4|-
CAWSPGQGGNEKLFF
TGTGCCTGGAGTCCCGGACAGGGGGGAAATGAAAAACTGTTTTTT
>TRBV9|TRBD1|TRBJ1-4|-
CASSPRTDRVDEKLFF
TGTGCCAGCAGCCCCCGGACAGACAGGGTTGATGAAAAACTGTTTTTT
>TRBV7-9|TRBD1|TRBJ1-2|-
CASSIQWTGMQSNYGYTF
TGTGCCAGCAGCATACAATGGACAGGGATGCAATCTAACTATGGCTACACCTTC
>TRBV28|TRBD2|TRBJ2-7|-
CASSTLWTSGGTYEQYF
TGTGCCAGCAGTACACTTTGGACTAGCGGAGGGACCTACGAGCAGTACTTC
>TRBV19|-|TRBJ1-1|once
CASSSTQGLFQDFF
TGTGCCAGTAGCTCTACGCAGGGTTTGTTTCAAGATTTCTTT
>TRBV6-5|-|TRBJ1-1|-
CASRPGYTEAFF
TGTGCCAGCAGACCAGGGTACACTGAAGCTTTCTTT
>TRBV19|TRBD1|TRBJ2-7|-
CAKDPGTGGYEQYF
TGTGCCAAAGACCCCGGGACAGGGGGCTACGAGCAGTACTTC
>TRBV7-2|TRBD2|TRBJ2-5|-
CASSLAALAGGWWETQYF
TGTGCCAGCAGCTTAGCTGCCCTAGCGGGAGGTTGGTGGGAGACCCAGTACTTC
>TRBV7-4|-|TRBJ2-1|-
CASSLTAVAEQFF
TGTGCCAGCAGCTTGACTGCCGTGGCTGAGCAGTTCTTC
>TRBV28|-|TRBJ2-5|few
CASRPARRPEETQYF
TGTGCCAGCAGGCCAGCGCGACGGCCGGAAGAGACCCAGTACTTC
>TRBV6-5|-|TRBJ2-5|-
CASSYGLNQETQYF
TGTGCCAGCAGTTACGGACTCAACCAAGAGACCCAGTACTTC
>TRBV5-1|-|TRBJ2-7|-
CASSLSELSYEQYF
TGCGCCAGCAGCTTAAGCGAATTATCCTACGAGCAGTACTTC
>TRBV5-6|TRBD2|TRBJ2-5|-
CASSFTGGETQYF
TGTGCCAGCAGCTTCACCGGGGGGGAGACCCAGTACTTC
>TRBV6-5|TRBD2|TRBJ2-7|-
CASSWASGRPTYEQYF
TGTGCCAGCAGTTGGGCTAGCGGGAGGCCCACCTACGAGCAGTACTTC
>TRBV7-2|-|TRBJ2-1|-
CASSTHAAGSYNEQFF
TGTGCCAGCAGCACTCACGCCGCGGGGAGCTACAATGAGCAGTTCTTC
>TRBV27|TRBD2|TRBJ2-1|few
CASSLLAGQSYNEQFF
TGTGCCAGCAGTTTATTAGCGGGTCAATCCTACAATGAGCAGTTCTTC